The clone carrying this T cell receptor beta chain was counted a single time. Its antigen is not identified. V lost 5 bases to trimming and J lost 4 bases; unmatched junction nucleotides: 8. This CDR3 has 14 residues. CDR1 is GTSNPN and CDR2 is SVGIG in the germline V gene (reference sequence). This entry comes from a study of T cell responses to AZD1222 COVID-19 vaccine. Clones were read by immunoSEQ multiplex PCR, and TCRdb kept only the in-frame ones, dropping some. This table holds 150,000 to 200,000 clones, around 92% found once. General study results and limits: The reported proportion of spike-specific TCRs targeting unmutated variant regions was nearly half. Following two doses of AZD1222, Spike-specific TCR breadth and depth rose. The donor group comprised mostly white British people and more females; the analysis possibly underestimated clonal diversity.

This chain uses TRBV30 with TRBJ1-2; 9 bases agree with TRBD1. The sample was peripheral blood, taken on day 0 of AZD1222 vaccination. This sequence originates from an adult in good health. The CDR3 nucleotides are TGTGCCTGGTTAAGGACAGGGGCGCCCTATGGCTACACCTTC. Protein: CAWLRTGAPYGYTF.